This T cell receptor (beta chain) came from a study of immune characterization of retroperitoneal liposarcoma. MiXCR, applied by TCRdb to the PCR reads, yields one record per CDR3 protein. In the table there are some 10,000 distinct CDR3 sequences, about 30% of which are singletons. CDR3 length: 13 residues. Trimming cost V 5 bases and J 3 bases, with 11 bases left between them. The germline V gene has CDR1 SGHAT and CDR2 FQNNGV. This clonotype was seen ten or more times. V is TRBV11-2 and J is TRBJ2-7; D is undetermined. The sample comprised tumor tissue. The TCR originated in a female donor with retroperitoneal liposarcoma. The CDR3 spells CASSRHTYYEQYF. Written as DNA, the CDR3 is TGTGCCAGCAGCCGACACACCTACTACGAGCAGTACTTC.